This TCR beta chain came from a study of shared clonotypes between healthy human individuals. Whole-study results and caveats: Tissues were not sampled, only blood, and their repertoires likely differ. Unshared clonotypes carried lower generation probabilities than those common to all four donors.

With regard to this clone: Its target is unknown.

Original processing notes: ImmunoSEQ sequences covered only the junction and lacked quality scores; filtering therefore differed. Libraries were prepared by immunoSEQ multiplex PCR; TCRdb keeps only in-frame clonotypes and omits some of them. The V and J calls and clone size come from that table; D and trimming were worked out from the DNA. The data show about 520,000 clones, about 96% seen once. The donors were adults (healthy and HIV-negative) with no recent acute infections or vaccinations. This CDR3 is built from 14 residues. Germline V gives CDR1 SEHNR, CDR2 FQNEAQ (reference sequence). J gave up 8 bases and V 5 bases, and 7 bases lay outside the gene matches.

The chain combines TRBV7-9 with TRBJ2-1, with 9 bases that match TRBD2. This TCR derives from a woman in her 30s in good health. Sequencing was carried out using naive CD4+ T cells sorted from blood. Subset in this sample: CD45RA+ positively selected. The CDR3 region is CASSLGLAPDEQFF. In DNA, the CDR3 is TGTGCCAGCAGCCTGGGACTAGCTCCGGATGAGCAGTTCTTC.